This paragraph reports one TCR beta chain. At one boundary the junction diverges from the germline segment, which might be a read error. The time point was: late sampling 161 to 241 days after vaccination in a few convalescent patients. This specimen comes from a study of vaccination and CD4 T cells after COVID-19. On the study more broadly: Post-COVID specimens were obtained a median 101 days after diagnosis (range 35 to 161). Post-vaccination sampling time points for three convalescent patients were day 14 and days 161 to 241. Taking of post-vaccine samples occurred a median about 70 days after dose two (range 14 to 241).

TCRdb fed the PCR reads into MiXCR, producing one record per CDR3 protein. Among 30,000 to 40,000 distinct CDR3 sequences listed, 36% were seen once. The germline V gene has CDR1 DFQATT and CDR2 SNEGSKA (reference sequence). The CDR3 consists of 14 residues. The chain uses TRBV20-1 and TRBJ1-1, with D tentatively TRBD1 (5 bases). This receptor was taken from a human donor who had recovered from COVID-19. Sequenced material: CD4+ T cells from blood, taken about 7 months after SARS-CoV-2 vaccination. The CDR3 region has the DNA TGCAGGGCTAACTGGGGGACGGAGAACACTGAAGCTTTCTTT. Its protein product is CRANWGTENTEAFF.